This TCR beta chain was recorded in a study of blood T cells in healthy people across ages. Regarding the study as a whole: Across the age range, TCR beta diversity per million T cells fell in a roughly linear way. It was held that the diversity estimates obtained from one million T cells were underestimates. Long-lived and aged donors differed, with more naive CD4+ cells and higher diversity in the long-lived.

Trimming pared 1 base from V and 7 bases from J, leaving 11 bases between. The CDR3 runs to 14 residues. The use of a sample-barcoded 5' primer and a J-beta primer mix characterized a second PCR of about 6 to 12 cycles. TCRdb reprocessed the 5' RACE reads via MiXCR and lists one record per CDR3 protein. Of hundreds of thousands of distinct CDR3 sequences listed, about 20% are singletons. Each sample used at least 6 million PBMCs. For this clonotype: Its target is unknown.

The sample taken for sequencing was blood. The clonotype originates from a man between 65 and 80 years old in good health. The genes are TRBV12-3 or TRBV12-4 and TRBJ1-5; TRBD1 is a possible D gene (5 bases). CDR3 amino acids: CASSLGGGLQPQHF. For the CDR3, the DNA is TGTGCCAGCAGTTTAGGTGGGGGACTGCAGCCCCAGCATTTT.